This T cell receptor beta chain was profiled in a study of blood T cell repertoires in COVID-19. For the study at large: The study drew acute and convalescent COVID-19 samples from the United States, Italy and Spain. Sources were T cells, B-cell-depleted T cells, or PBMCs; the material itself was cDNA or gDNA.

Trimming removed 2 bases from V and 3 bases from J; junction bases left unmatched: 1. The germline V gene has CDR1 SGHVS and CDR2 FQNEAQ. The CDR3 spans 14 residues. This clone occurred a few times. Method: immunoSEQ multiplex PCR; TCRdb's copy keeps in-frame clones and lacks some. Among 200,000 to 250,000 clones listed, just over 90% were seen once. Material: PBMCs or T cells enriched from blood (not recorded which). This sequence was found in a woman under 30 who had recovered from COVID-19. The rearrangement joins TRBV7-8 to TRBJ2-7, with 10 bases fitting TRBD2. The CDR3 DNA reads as TGTGCCAGCAGCTTACGGACTAGCGGCTACGAGCAGTACTTC. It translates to CASSLRTSGYEQYF.